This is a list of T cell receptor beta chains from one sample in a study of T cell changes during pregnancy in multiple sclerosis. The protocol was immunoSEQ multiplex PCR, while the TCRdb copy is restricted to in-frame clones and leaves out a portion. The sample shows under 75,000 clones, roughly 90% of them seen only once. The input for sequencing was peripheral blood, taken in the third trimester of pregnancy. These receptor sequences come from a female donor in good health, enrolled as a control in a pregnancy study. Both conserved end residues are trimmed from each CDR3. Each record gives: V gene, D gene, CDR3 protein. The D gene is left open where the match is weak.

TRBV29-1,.,SSTGGRATEAF
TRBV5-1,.,ASSLGGRAANTEAF
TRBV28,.,ASRGGDSNQPQH
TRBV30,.,AWRTPGGNTIY
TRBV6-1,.,ASSEGSLRGTQY
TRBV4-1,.,ASSQEDGSERFSTDTQY
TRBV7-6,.,ASSTGRGYGYT
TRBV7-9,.,ASSLQGNTGELF
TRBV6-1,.,ASTSFQTF
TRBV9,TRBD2,ASSVGGLGAGAQY
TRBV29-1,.,SVVRETGETQY